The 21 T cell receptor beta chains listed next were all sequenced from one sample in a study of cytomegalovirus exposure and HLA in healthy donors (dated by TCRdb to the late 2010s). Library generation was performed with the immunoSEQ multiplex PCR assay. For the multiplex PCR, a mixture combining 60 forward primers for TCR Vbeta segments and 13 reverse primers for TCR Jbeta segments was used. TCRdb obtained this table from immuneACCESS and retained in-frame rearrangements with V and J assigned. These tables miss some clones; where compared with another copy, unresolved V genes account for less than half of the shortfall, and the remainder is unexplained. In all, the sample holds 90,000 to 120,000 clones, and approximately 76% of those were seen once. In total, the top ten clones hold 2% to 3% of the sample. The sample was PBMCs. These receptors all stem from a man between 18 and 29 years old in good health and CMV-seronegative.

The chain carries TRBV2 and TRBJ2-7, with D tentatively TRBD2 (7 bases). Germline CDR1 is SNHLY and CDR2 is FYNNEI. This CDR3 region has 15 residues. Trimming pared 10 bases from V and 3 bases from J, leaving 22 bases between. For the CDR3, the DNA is TGTGCCACGGGGGGCCCCAGGGGCGGTTACTACGAGCAGTACTTC. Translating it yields CATGGPRGGYYEQYF. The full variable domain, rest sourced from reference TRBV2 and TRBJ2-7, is EPEVTQTPSHQVTQMGQEVILRCVPISNHLYFYWYRQILGQKVEFLVSFYNNEISEKSEIFDDQFSVERPDGSNFTLKIRSTKLEDSAMYFCATGGPRGGYYEQYFGPGTRLTVT.

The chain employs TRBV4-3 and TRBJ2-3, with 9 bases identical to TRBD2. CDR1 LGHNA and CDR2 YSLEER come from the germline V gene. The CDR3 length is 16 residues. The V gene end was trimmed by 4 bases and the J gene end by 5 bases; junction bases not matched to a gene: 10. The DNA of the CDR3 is TGCGCCAGCAGCCCCCGTCGGGCGGGGGGGCGAGATACGCAGTATTTT. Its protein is CASSPRRAGGRDTQYF.

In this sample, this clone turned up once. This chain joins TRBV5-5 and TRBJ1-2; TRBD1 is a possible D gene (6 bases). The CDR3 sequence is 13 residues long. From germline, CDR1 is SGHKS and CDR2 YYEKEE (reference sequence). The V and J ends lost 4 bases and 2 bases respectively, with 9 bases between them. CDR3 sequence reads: CASSEQGNYGYTF. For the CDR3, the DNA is TGTGCCAGCAGCGAACAGGGAAACTATGGCTACACCTTC.

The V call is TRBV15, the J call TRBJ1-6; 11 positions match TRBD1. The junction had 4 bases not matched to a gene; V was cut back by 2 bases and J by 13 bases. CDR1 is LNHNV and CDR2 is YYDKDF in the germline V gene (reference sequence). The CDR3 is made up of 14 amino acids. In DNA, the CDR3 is TGTGCCACCAGCAGATCAGGACAGGGGGCTCCCCTCCACTTT. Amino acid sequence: CATSRSGQGAPLHF. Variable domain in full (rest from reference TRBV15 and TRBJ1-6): DAMVIQNPRYQVTQFGKPVTLSCSQTLNHNVMYWYQQKSSQAPKLLFHYYDKDFNNEADTPDNFQSRRPNTSFCFLDIRSPGLGDTAMYLCATSRSGQGAPLHFGNGTRLTVT.

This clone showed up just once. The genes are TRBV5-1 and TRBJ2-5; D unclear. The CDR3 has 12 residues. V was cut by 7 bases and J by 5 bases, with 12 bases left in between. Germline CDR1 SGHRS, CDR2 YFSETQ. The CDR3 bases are TGCGCCAGCTCCCCCAGTTGGGAGACCCAGTACTTC. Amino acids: CASSPSWETQYF.

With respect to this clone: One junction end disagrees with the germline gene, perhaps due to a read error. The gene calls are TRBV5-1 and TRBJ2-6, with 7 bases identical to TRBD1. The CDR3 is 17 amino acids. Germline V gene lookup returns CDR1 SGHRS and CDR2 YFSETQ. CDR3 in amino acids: CASRAGTDTSRANVLTF. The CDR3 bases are TGCGCCAGCAGGGCCGGGACAGACACCTCTAGGGCCAACGTCCTGACTTTC. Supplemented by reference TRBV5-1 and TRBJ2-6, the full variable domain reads KAGVTQTPRYLIKTRGQQVTLSCSPISGHRSVSWYQQTPGQGLQFLFEYFSETQRNKGNFPGRFSGRQFSNSRSEMNVSTLELGDSALYLCASRAGTDTSRANVLTFGAGSRLTVL.

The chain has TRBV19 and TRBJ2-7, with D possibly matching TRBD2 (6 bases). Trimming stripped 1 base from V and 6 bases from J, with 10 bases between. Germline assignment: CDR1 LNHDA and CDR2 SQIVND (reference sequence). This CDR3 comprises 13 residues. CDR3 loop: CASSIGGIREQYF. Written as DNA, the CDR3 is TGTGCCAGTAGTATAGGCGGGATTCGCGAGCAGTACTTC.

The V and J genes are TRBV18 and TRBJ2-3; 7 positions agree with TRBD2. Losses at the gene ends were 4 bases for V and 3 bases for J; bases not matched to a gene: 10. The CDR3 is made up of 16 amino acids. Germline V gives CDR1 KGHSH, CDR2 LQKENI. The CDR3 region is CASSLGASGATDTQYF. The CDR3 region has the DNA TGTGCCAGCTCACTAGGAGCGAGCGGGGCGACAGATACGCAGTATTTT.

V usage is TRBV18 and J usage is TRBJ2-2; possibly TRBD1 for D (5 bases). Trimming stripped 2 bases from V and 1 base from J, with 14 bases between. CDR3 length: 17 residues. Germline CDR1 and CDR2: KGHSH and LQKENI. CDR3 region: CASSPNDRIGNTGELFF. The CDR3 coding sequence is TGTGCCAGCTCACCAAATGACAGAATCGGGAACACCGGGGAGCTGTTTTTT.

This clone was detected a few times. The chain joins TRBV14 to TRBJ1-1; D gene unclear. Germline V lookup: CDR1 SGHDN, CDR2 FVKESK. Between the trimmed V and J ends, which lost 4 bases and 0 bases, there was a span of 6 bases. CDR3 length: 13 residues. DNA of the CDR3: TGTGCCAGCAGCCCCTATATGAACACTGAAGCTTTCTTT. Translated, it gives CASSPYMNTEAFF.

The CDR3, as DNA: TGTGCCAGCAGCCCCCCTTCCGGAGCCACCTACAATGAGCAGTTCTTC. Translated: CASSPPSGATYNEQFF. The rearrangement joins TRBV7-9 to TRBJ2-1; D is unclear. Looked up from germline, CDR1 is SEHNR and CDR2 is FQNEAQ (reference sequence). This CDR3 spans 16 amino acids. V was cut by 5 bases and J by 2 bases, with 16 bases left in between.

The CDR3 sequence is CASSFPTPDYGYTF. The CDR3 DNA sequence: TGTGCCAGCAGCTTTCCCACGCCGGACTATGGCTACACCTTC. V usage is TRBV7-9 and J usage is TRBJ1-2, with D hard to call. V dropped 3 bases and J dropped 3 bases, with 11 bases sitting between them. Germline V gene sequence: CDR1 SEHNR, CDR2 FQNEAQ (reference sequence). The CDR3 runs to 14 residues.

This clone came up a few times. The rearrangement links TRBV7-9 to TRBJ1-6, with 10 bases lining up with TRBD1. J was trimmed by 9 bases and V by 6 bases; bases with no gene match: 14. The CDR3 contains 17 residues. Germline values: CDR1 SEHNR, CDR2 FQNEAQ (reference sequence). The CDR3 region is CASRHHPRTGGGSPLHF. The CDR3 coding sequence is TGTGCCAGCAGACATCATCCCCGGACAGGGGGAGGTTCACCCCTCCACTTT.

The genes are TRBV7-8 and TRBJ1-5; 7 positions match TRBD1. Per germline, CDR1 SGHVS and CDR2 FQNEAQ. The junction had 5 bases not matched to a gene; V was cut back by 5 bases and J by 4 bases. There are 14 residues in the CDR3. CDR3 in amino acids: CASSRDSGNQPQHF. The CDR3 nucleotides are TGTGCCAGCAGCCGGGACAGTGGGAATCAGCCCCAGCATTTT.

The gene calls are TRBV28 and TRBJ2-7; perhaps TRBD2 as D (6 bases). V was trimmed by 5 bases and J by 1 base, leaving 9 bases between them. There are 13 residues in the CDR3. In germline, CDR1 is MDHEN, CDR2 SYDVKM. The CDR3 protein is CASSLASSYEQYF. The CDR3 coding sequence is TGTGCCAGCAGTCTAGCGTCTTCCTACGAGCAGTACTTC.

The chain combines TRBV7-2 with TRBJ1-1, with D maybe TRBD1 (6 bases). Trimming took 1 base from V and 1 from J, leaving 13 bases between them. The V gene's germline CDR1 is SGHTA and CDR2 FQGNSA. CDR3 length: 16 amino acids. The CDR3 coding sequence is TGTGCCAGCAGCTTAGAACGGGCGGGGGCGAACACTGAAGCTTTCTTT. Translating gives CASSLERAGANTEAFF.

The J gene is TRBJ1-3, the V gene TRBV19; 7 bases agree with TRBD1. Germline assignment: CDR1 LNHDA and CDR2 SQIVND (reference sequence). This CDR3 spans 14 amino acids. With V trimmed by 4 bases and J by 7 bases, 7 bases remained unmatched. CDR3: CASSTTDRANTIYF. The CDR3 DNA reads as TGTGCCAGTAGTACCACCGACAGGGCCAACACCATATATTTT.

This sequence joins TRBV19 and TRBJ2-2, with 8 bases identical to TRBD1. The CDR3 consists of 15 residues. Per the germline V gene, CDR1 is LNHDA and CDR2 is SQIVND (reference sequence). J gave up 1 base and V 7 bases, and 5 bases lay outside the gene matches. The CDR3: CASMRGTGNTGELFF. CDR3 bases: TGTGCCAGTATGAGGGGGACAGGGAACACCGGGGAGCTGTTTTTT.

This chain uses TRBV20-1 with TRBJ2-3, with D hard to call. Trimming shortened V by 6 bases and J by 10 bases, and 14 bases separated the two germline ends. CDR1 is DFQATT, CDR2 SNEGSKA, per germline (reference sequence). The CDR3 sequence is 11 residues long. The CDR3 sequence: CSAYLIRSQYF. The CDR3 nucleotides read TGCAGTGCGTACCTGATCCGGTCGCAGTATTTT.

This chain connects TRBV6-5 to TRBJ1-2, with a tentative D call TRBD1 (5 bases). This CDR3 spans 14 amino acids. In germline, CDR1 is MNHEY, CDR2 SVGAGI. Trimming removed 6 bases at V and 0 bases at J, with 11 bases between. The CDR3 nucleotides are TGTGCCAGCAGCTCTCGGGGGTCTAACTATGGCTACACCTTC. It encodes CASSSRGSNYGYTF.

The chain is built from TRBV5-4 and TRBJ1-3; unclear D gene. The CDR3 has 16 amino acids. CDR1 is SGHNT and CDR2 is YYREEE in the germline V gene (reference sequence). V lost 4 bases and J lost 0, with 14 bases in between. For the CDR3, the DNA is TGTGCCAGCAGCCCGACTCCGGGAGACTCTGGAAACACCATATATTTT. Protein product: CASSPTPGDSGNTIYF. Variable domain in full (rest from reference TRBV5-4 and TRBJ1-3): ETGVTQSPTHLIKTRGQQVTLRCSSQSGHNTVSWYQQALGQGPQFIFQYYREEENGRGNFPPRFSGLQFPNYSSELNVNALELDDSALYLCASSPTPGDSGNTIYFGEGSWLTVV.